The rows below give T cell receptor beta chains drawn from one sample of a study of blood T cell repertoires in COVID-19. The method was immunoSEQ multiplex PCR; TCRdb's version includes in-frame clones alone and lacks a portion of them. The sample includes some 150,000 clones, 70% to 80% of them seen just once. The material sequenced was peripheral blood. Receptors were obtained from a woman in her 70s with COVID-19, enrolled during active disease. CDR3s leave out the opening cysteine and the closing phenylalanine or tryptophan. D genes are given only for firm matches.

NA	TRBJ2-5	TRBV5-1	ASSQGARETQY
TRBD1	TRBJ2-1	TRBV4-2	ASSHRTGAGVNEQF
TRBD1	TRBJ1-2	TRBV3-1/TRBV3-2	ASSLGTGNGYT
NA	TRBJ2-7	TRBV5-4	ASSVGGGFSYEQY
TRBD1	TRBJ2-7	TRBV5-1	ASSSGQGGYEQY
NA	TRBJ1-6	TRBV20-1	SVTGSPLH
TRBD1	TRBJ2-2	TRBV2	ASSEPTGFEHTGELF
TRBD1	TRBJ2-1	TRBV5-6	ASSLPGTGDNEQF
TRBD1	TRBJ1-1	TRBV5-4	ASSVTGVTEAF
NA	TRBJ1-2	TRBV14	ASSQGLHSGGYT
NA	TRBJ2-3	TRBV10-3	AISESGGGTQY
NA	TRBJ1-1	TRBV5-4	ASSFPGEAAEAF
NA	TRBJ1-5	TRBV6-6	ASSSSRVGSNQPQH
TRBD1	TRBJ2-7	TRBV7-8	ASSLDRAYEQY
NA	TRBJ1-5	TRBV5-6	ASSLRWGGGQPQH
NA	TRBJ1-2	TRBV7-9	ASSPGGGATNYGYT
NA	TRBJ1-1	TRBV7-9	ASSLGSGRVTEAF
TRBD1	TRBJ2-7	TRBV7-2	ASSLRGGGNEQY
TRBD1	TRBJ2-7	TRBV29-1	SVRDSGPSSYEQY
NA	TRBJ2-5	TRBV2	ASTSPRGQY
TRBD1	TRBJ2-2	TRBV7-2	ASSLYQGALGGELF
NA	TRBJ2-1	TRBV4-2	ASSQVHRDEQF
NA	TRBJ1-6	TRBV14	ASSQGQLNSPLH
NA	TRBJ2-2	TRBV24-1	ATSDPNRLRTGELF
NA	TRBJ1-5	TRBV6-6	ASSPSGDQPQH
NA	TRBJ1-1	TRBV30	AWSRDSNTEAF
TRBD2	TRBJ2-3	TRBV20-1	SASPLAGVTDTQY
TRBD1	TRBJ2-1	TRBV5-4	ASSPGGQSDNEQF
NA	TRBJ2-1	TRBV3-1/TRBV3-2	ASSQGQKRNSYNEQF
NA	TRBJ1-2	TRBV30	AWSGTSGYGYT
TRBD1	TRBJ1-2	TRBV5-4	AMSPGGAGYT
NA	TRBJ1-2	TRBV11-2	ASSAVVRGYT
NA	TRBJ1-2	TRBV19	ASSTGGNYGYT
NA	TRBJ2-3	TRBV7-9	ASSLVPAGYDTQY
NA	TRBJ1-4	TRBV7-2	ASSLEGSVPGEKLF
NA	TRBJ1-1	TRBV2	ASSAEGNTEAF
TRBD1	TRBJ1-5	TRBV5-8	ASSLGQGSNQPQH
TRBD1	TRBJ2-5	TRBV7-6	ASSPQPSTGLETQY
TRBD1	TRBJ1-2	TRBV5-1	ASSLEGQGDYGYT
TRBD1	TRBJ2-7	TRBV2	ASSVIGQGGEQY
TRBD1	TRBJ2-2	TRBV5-6	ASSRDRDTGELF
TRBD1	TRBJ1-3	TRBV9	ASSVVGQDPGNTIY
TRBD1	TRBJ1-6	TRBV4-1	ASSQPGQGNSPLH
TRBD1	TRBJ1-5	TRBV19	ASSSGSFGTGRISNQPQH
NA	TRBJ1-2	TRBV12-3/TRBV12-4	ASRTGLLSGYT
NA	TRBJ2-2	TRBV7-6	ASTTISTTGELF
TRBD2	TRBJ2-6	TRBV2	ASNRDYSSGANVLT
NA	TRBJ1-6	TRBV4-1	ASSYSSYNSPLH